This paragraph covers one T cell receptor (beta chain) sequence. Antigen: not known. An end of the junction does not agree with germline; a read error may underlie this. 60 Vbeta and 13 Jbeta primers were used in PCR. Generated by immunoSEQ multiplex PCR, the TCRdb table keeps only in-frame clones and is missing some. Of about 140,000 clones detected, over 60% appear once; the ten largest clones hold 4% to 6%. This sample was included in a study of cytomegalovirus exposure and HLA in healthy donors. The study sampled nominally healthy donors, though unrecorded immune exposures were likely. The CDR3 is 14 residues long. The V gene's germline CDR1 is SQVTM and CDR2 ANQGSEA. Whole-study results and caveats: An analysis done earlier found most TCR beta V segments productive about 87% or about 30% of the time. Later work associated roughly 15,000 TCR beta sequences with HLA alleles at 0.05 false discovery rate.

The rearrangement uses TRBV29-1 and TRBJ2-1; 7 nucleotides agree with TRBD1. This TCR came from a woman aged 50 to 65 in good health and CMV-seronegative. Sample: PBMCs. The CDR3 coding sequence is TGCAGCGTTCAAGACAGGGTCTCCTACAATGAGCAGTTCTTC. Its translation is CSVQDRVSYNEQFF.